The present T cell receptor beta chain was sequenced within a study of T cells after posttransplantation cyclophosphamide. Study-level findings and limits: TRB overlap between skin or GI tissue T cells and blood was limited. Later blood repertoires were often dominated by clones from the donor CD8+ memory compartment. After PTCy, TRB diversity resembled that of CNI/methotrexate controls.

Repertoires were generated with immunoSEQ multiplex PCR, while TCRdb's copy carries only in-frame clones and drops some. The sample yields some 12,000 clones, roughly 80% seen once. As concerns this clone: The antigen remains undetermined.

Cyclophosphamide on days +3 and +4 followed busulfan-fludarabine conditioning and a marrow graft. This sequence originates from a female patient aged 45-65 years who received an allogeneic stem cell transplant from a related donor, was CMV-positive, and had no GVHD. Certain T cells may be donor cells from the graft. Sequences were derived from PBMCs, sampled after allogeneic stem cell transplant with posttransplant cyclophosphamide.

CDR3 DNA sequence: TGTGCCAGTAGTGCCTGGGACAGGCTTTACGAGCAGTACTTC. Residues: CASSAWDRLYEQYF. The chain has TRBV19 and TRBJ2-7; 8 nucleotides align to TRBD1. This CDR3 has 14 residues. Looked up from germline, CDR1 is LNHDA and CDR2 is SQIVND (reference sequence). J lost 4 bases, V lost 5 bases, and 7 bases had no gene match.